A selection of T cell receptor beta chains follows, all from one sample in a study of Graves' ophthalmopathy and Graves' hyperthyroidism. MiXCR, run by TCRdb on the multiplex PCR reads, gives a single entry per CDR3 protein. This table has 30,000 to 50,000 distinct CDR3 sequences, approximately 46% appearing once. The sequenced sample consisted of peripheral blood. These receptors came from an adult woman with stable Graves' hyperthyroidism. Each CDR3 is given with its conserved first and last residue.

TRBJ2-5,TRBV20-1,CSARSPGLVRETQYF
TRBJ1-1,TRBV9,CASSVDPYTEAFF
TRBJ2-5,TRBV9,CASSKGTQYF
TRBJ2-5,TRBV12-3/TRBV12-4,CASSFQETQYF
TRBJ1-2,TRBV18,CASSPPNARTGGYYGYTF
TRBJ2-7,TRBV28,CASSFKPYEQYF
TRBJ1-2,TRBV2,CASSETYGYGYTF
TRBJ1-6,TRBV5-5,CASRRLDSRNSPLHF
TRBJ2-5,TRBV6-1,CASRQAGKETQYF
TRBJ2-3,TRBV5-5,CASTLSRDRVLDTQYF
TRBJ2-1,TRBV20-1,CSARWRSSYNEQFF
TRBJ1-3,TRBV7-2,CASSPGQRNTIYF
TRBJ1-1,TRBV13,CASPAGTGNTEAFF
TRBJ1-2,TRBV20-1,CSASTGNYGYTF
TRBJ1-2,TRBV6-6,CASSYRFRGYGHTF
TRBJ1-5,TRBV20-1,CSARAGTGIQPQHF
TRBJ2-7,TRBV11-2,CARYPVSSYEQYF
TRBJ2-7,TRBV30,CAWSVRGRQKDEQYF
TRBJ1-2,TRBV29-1,CSVGTGYGYTF
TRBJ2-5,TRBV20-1,CSAEGSSGRAVETQYF
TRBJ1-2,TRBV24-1,CATSESTGAYGYTF
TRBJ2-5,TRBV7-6,CASSLSGVGTQYF
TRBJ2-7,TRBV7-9,CASSSQDRALEQYF
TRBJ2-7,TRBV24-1,CATSGTGGVEQYF
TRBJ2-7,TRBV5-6,CASSTTPTGDEQYF
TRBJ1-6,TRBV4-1,CASSQDLGTGGAGSPLHF
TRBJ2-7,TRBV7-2,CASSFLSSYEQYF
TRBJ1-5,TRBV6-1,CASSVGDGQPQHF
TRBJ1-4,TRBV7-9,CASSLAPPPSNEKLFF
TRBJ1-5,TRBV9,CASSGGTASAYEHF
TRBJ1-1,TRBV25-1,CASSDRGYTEAFF
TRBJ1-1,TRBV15,CATSRQGITEAFF
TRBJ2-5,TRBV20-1,CSASMGGQETQYF
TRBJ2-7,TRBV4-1,CASSQAGISSYEQYF
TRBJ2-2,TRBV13,CASSSGGTKNTGELFF
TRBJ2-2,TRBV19,CASTRGTGGTGELFF
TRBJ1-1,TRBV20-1,CSATINEAFF